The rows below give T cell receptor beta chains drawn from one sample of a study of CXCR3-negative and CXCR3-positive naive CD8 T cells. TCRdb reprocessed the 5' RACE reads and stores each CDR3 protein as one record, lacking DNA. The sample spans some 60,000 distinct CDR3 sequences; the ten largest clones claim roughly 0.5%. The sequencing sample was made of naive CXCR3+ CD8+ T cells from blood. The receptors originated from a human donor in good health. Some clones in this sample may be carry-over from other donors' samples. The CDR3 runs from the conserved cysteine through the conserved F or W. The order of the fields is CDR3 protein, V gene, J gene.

CASSPQQGLRNEQFF	TRBV7-2	TRBJ2-1
CASSQDQGRGREQYF	TRBV4-3	TRBJ2-7
CASSQGLQDRGEFGSPLHF	TRBV4-3	TRBJ1-6
CASSLTQGADTQYF	TRBV27	TRBJ2-3
CAISERRDSYEQYF	TRBV10-3	TRBJ2-7
CASADGRGNQPQHF	TRBV28	TRBJ1-5
CASSYSDRPYEQYF	TRBV6-6	TRBJ2-7
CASLGDYNEQFF	TRBV5-1	TRBJ2-1
CASSHGGETYGYNF	TRBV4-2	TRBJ1-2
CAISVEGPETQYF	TRBV10-3	TRBJ2-5
CASSRLGRAGELFF	TRBV14	TRBJ2-2
CASSYVSGWSEGYTF	TRBV6-6	TRBJ1-2
CASSHEGGYGYTF	TRBV3-1	TRBJ1-2
CASSSSPLLDYNSPLHF	TRBV7-9	TRBJ1-6
CASSPLPDAEAFF	TRBV12-3/TRBV12-4	TRBJ1-1
CSVEDQGGGNNEQFF	TRBV29-1	TRBJ2-1
CASSHGSGAFLSYEQYF	TRBV27	TRBJ2-7
CASSLSGISEQFF	TRBV5-1	TRBJ2-1
CASSLGGGDGYTF	TRBV12-3/TRBV12-4	TRBJ1-2
CASSSYLGAAYEQYF	TRBV7-2	TRBJ2-7
CASTPGQDLQETQYF	TRBV28	TRBJ2-5
CSATEVLAGELAYEQYF	TRBV20-1	TRBJ2-7
CASQFGTGSVHEQFF	TRBV5-6	TRBJ2-1
CSVEPAHDRAYNYGYTF	TRBV29-1	TRBJ1-2
CASSYSGMTYNEQFF	TRBV6-5	TRBJ2-1
CASSIGDLTEAFF	TRBV19	TRBJ1-1
CASSASLAGGREQFF	TRBV19	TRBJ2-1
CASSPGRYQETQYF	TRBV7-9	TRBJ2-5
CASSLNRGGDTEAFF	TRBV7-2	TRBJ1-1
CSARRTEVVVGNEQFF	TRBV20-1	TRBJ2-1
CASSPTASYEQYF	TRBV7-9	TRBJ2-7